Shown below are 25 T cell receptor beta chains from a single sample sequenced in a study of immune evolution from preneoplasia to lung adenocarcinoma. The repertoire was sequenced with immunoSEQ multiplex PCR; TCRdb's copy has only in-frame clones and lacks some. This sample has 4,000 to 5,000 clones, with 78% found just once. Sequenced: FFPE normal lung tissue adjacent to the tumor. Every receptor here comes from a person aged 50-75 years with lung adenocarcinoma.

This chain uses TRBV5-1 with TRBJ2-7; TRBD1 is a possible D gene (6 bases). Trimming cost V 2 bases and J 3 bases, with 9 bases left between them. In germline, CDR1 is SGHRS, CDR2 YFSETQ. This CDR3 contains 13 residues. CDR3 residues: CASSFDRNYEQYF. DNA for the CDR3: TGCGCCAGCAGCTTCGACAGGAACTACGAGCAGTACTTC.

The chain joins TRBV4-2 to TRBJ2-2, with 8 bases lining up with TRBD1. The CDR3 is made up of 15 amino acids. In germline, CDR1 is LGHNA, CDR2 YNFKEQ. V trimming: 5 bases; J trimming: 3 bases; junction bases outside the gene matches: 5. CDR3 sequence (DNA): TGTGCCAGCAGCAGCAGGGGGCGGGACACCGGGGAGCTGTTTTTT. As protein: CASSSRGRDTGELFF.

This clone ranks as large. The chain couples TRBV9 to TRBJ2-1; 12 bases match TRBD2. Germline V gene sequence: CDR1 SGDLS, CDR2 YYNGEE. V trimming: 3 bases; J trimming: 7 bases; junction bases outside the gene matches: 8. This CDR3 is built from 16 residues. CDR3 loop: CASSDRTSGTRNEQFF. In DNA, the CDR3 is TGTGCCAGCAGCGATAGGACTAGCGGGACGAGGAATGAGCAGTTCTTC.

In this sample, this clone turned up a few times. The chain recombines TRBV6-5 with TRBJ1-1; D is unresolved. Germline V gene sequence: CDR1 MNHEY, CDR2 SVGAGI. This CDR3 has 13 amino acids. Trimming shortened V by 0 bases and J by 3 bases, and 5 bases separated the two germline ends. CDR3: CASSYSSDTEAFF. In DNA form, the CDR3 reads TGTGCCAGCAGTTACTCGTCGGACACTGAAGCTTTCTTT.

Only one count was recorded for this clone. The genes are TRBV15 and TRBJ1-1; D perhaps matches TRBD1 (6 bases). The germline V and J ends were trimmed by 3 bases and 5 bases, with 16 bases remaining between them. The germline CDR1 and CDR2 sequences are LNHNV and YYDKDF (reference sequence). This CDR3 is built from 15 residues. CDR3 loop: CATSSQDSFGTEAFF. The CDR3 DNA follows: TGTGCCACCAGCAGTCAGGACAGCTTCGGGACTGAAGCTTTCTTT.

The chain couples TRBV29-1 to TRBJ2-1, with TRBD1 matching 9 bases. Germline V gene lookup returns CDR1 SQVTM and CDR2 ANQGSEA. The J segment lost 10 bases and the V segment lost 4 bases, leaving 5 bases of the junction unmatched. This CDR3 comprises 12 residues. The CDR3 DNA reads as TGCAGCGTTGTCCGGGACAGGGCCGAGCAGTTCTTC. It yields the protein CSVVRDRAEQFF.

The genes are TRBV4-1 and TRBJ2-7; 7 nucleotides agree with TRBD2. V was pared by 2 bases and J by 4 bases, with 5 bases of the junction left unmatched. CDR3 size: 14 residues. Germline loops: CDR1 MGHRA, CDR2 YSYEKL. Here the CDR3 reads CASSQLAAGYEQYF. The DNA of the CDR3 is TGCGCCAGCAGCCAACTAGCGGCCGGGTACGAGCAGTACTTC.

The V call is TRBV7-9, the J call TRBJ1-4, with D maybe TRBD1 (5 bases). This CDR3 is built from 15 residues. Between the trimmed V and J ends, which lost 1 base and 7 bases, there was a span of 13 bases. CDR1 is SEHNR and CDR2 is FQNEAQ in the germline V gene (reference sequence). CDR3 residues: CASSLGGVMFEKLFF. The CDR3 DNA reads TGTGCCAGCAGCTTAGGGGGGGTAATGTTTGAAAAACTGTTTTTT.

The chain is built from TRBV5-1 and TRBJ1-1, with 8 nucleotides matching TRBD1. The CDR3 length is 14 residues. Germline V gene sequence: CDR1 SGHRS, CDR2 YFSETQ. V was pared by 4 bases and J by 11 bases, with 13 bases of the junction left unmatched. CDR3 in amino acids: CASSGTDREVEAFF. As DNA, the CDR3 is TGCGCCAGCAGCGGGACGGACAGGGAGGTTGAGGCTTTCTTT.

The rearrangement joins TRBV28 to TRBJ1-2; 9 bases map to TRBD1. With 6 bases clipped from V and 3 bases from J, the junction kept 8 bases outside the gene matches. Germline lookup yields CDR1 MDHEN and CDR2 SYDVKM. This CDR3 has 15 residues. CDR3 sequence: CASSPTWDRDYGYTF. As DNA, the CDR3 is TGTGCCAGCAGCCCAACTTGGGACAGGGACTATGGCTACACCTTC.

This chain uses TRBV7-9 with TRBJ2-7; 14 bases align to TRBD2. The V and J ends lost 5 bases and 3 bases, in that order; junction bases with no gene match: 6. The CDR3 sequence is 16 residues long. Germline loops: CDR1 SEHNR, CDR2 FQNEAQ (reference sequence). The CDR3 DNA sequence: TGTGCCAGCAGCAACACCGGGACTAGCGGGAGCTACGAGCAGTACTTC. It is translated as CASSNTGTSGSYEQYF.

The chain couples TRBV9 to TRBJ2-2, with TRBD2 identical over 7 bases. Germline CDR1 and CDR2: SGDLS and YYNGEE. The V segment lost 4 bases and the J segment 6 bases; nucleotides outside the gene matches: 9. The CDR3 consists of 15 residues. CDR3 protein: CASSFREVGAGELFF. In nucleotides, the CDR3 is TGTGCCAGCAGCTTCCGGGAGGTCGGCGCCGGGGAGCTGTTTTTT.

This chain links TRBV18 with TRBJ2-2, with unresolved D. CDR1 KGHSH and CDR2 LQKENI come from the germline V gene. Trimming removed 0 bases at V and 5 bases at J, with 7 bases between. The CDR3 totals 14 residues. CDR3 bases: TGTGCCAGCTCACCACCCATTAGGACCGGGGAGCTGTTTTTT. Translated: CASSPPIRTGELFF. Full variable domain (outside the CDR3, taken from reference TRBV18 and TRBJ2-2): NAGVMQNPRHLVRRRGQEARLRCSPMKGHSHVYWYRQLPEEGLKFMVYLQKENIIDESGMPKERFSAEFPKEGPSILRIQQVVRGDSAAYFCASSPPIRTGELFFGEGSRLTVL.

J is TRBJ2-7 and V is TRBV28; TRBD2 might be the D (7 bases). Trimming left V 6 bases short and J 3 bases short, with 18 bases between. The CDR3 has 15 amino acids. From germline, CDR1 is MDHEN and CDR2 SYDVKM. CDR3 protein: CASRRKGGVLYEQYF. DNA of the CDR3: TGTGCCAGCAGGAGAAAGGGGGGGGTGCTCTACGAGCAGTACTTC.

Only a few counts were recorded for this clone. The V and J genes are TRBV11-2 and TRBJ2-1, with 7 bases that match TRBD1. The CDR3 runs 14 residues. Unmatched junction bases numbered 16, after V lost 5 bases and J lost 15 bases. Germline-derived CDR1 and CDR2 are SGHAT and FQNNGV. The CDR3 DNA reads TGTGCCAGCAGCACAGGGACAGTGGACGATGTTTTGTTCTTC. This codes for CASSTGTVDDVLFF.

The chain recombines TRBV7-3 with TRBJ2-1; 11 bases are shared with TRBD2. The CDR3 spans 14 residues. Germline CDR1 reads SGHTA; CDR2 reads FQGTGA. V lost 5 bases to trimming and J lost 8 bases; unmatched junction nucleotides: 5. The CDR3 here is CASSILAGVDEQFF. DNA of the CDR3: TGTGCCAGCAGCATACTAGCGGGAGTCGATGAGCAGTTCTTC. Using reference TRBV7-3 and TRBJ2-1 for the parts outside the CDR3, the full variable domain is GAGVSQTPSNKVTEKGKYVELRCDPISGHTALYWYRQSLGQGPEFLIYFQGTGAADDSGLPNDRFFAVRPEGSVSTLKIQRTERGDSAVYLCASSILAGVDEQFFGPGTRLTVL.

The chain combines TRBV30 with TRBJ1-4; 9 bases are shared with TRBD1. Germline V gives CDR1 GTSNPN, CDR2 SVGIG (reference sequence). CDR3 length: 14 amino acids. The J segment lost 8 bases and the V segment lost 3 bases, leaving 7 bases of the junction unmatched. CDR3: CAWRPGTGREKLFF. The CDR3 nucleotides are TGTGCCTGGAGGCCCGGGACAGGGCGGGAAAAACTGTTTTTT.

The chain couples TRBV5-4 to TRBJ2-1; 12 positions match TRBD2. Looked up from germline, CDR1 is SGHNT and CDR2 is YYREEE (reference sequence). This CDR3 region has 15 residues. V was pared by 5 bases and J by 4 bases, with 4 bases of the junction left unmatched. In DNA, the CDR3 is TGTGCCAGCAGGGGCCTAGCGGGAGGGTACAATGAGCAGTTCTTC. It is translated as CASRGLAGGYNEQFF.

The chain carries TRBV29-1 and TRBJ2-3; weak D call: TRBD1 (6 bases). The V gene lost 7 bases and the J gene lost 5 bases, with 13 bases spanning the gap. Germline assignment: CDR1 SQVTM and CDR2 ANQGSEA. The CDR3 contains 12 residues. The CDR3 bases are TGCAGCGCGCGACACAGGGAAGATACGCAGTATTTT. This translates into CSARHREDTQYF.

The genes are TRBV19 and TRBJ2-5; maybe TRBD1 (6 bases). The CDR3 runs 14 residues. Per germline, CDR1 LNHDA and CDR2 SQIVND (reference sequence). Trimming shortened V by 5 bases and J by 1 base, and 11 bases separated the two germline ends. The CDR3 DNA sequence: TGTGCCAGTAGTGTCGACAGGACCCAAGAGACCCAGTACTTC. Its translation is CASSVDRTQETQYF.

The genes are TRBV7-9 and TRBJ1-3, with unresolved D. V gave up 6 bases and J gave up 4 bases, with 13 bases separating them. Germline CDR1 reads SEHNR; CDR2 reads FQNEAQ (reference sequence). The CDR3 is 14 amino acids. The CDR3 here is CASSLDGGGNTIYF. DNA of the CDR3: TGTGCCAGCAGTCTGGACGGTGGGGGAAACACCATATATTTT.

The chain carries TRBV7-8 and TRBJ2-5, with 9 positions matching TRBD1. With 5 bases clipped from V and 5 bases from J, the junction kept 9 bases outside the gene matches. CDR3 length equals 15 residues. Looked up from germline, CDR1 is SGHVS and CDR2 is FQNEAQ. The CDR3 sequence is CASSDLTGGRETQYF. Here the CDR3 DNA reads TGTGCCAGCAGCGACCTCACAGGGGGCCGTGAGACCCAGTACTTC.

V is TRBV7-8 and J is TRBJ2-7; tentative D call: TRBD2 (5 bases). The V gene lost 1 base and the J gene lost 7 bases, with 14 bases spanning the gap. Germline lookup yields CDR1 SGHVS and CDR2 FQNEAQ. The CDR3 is made up of 14 amino acids. This CDR3 reads CASSLVDSPSEQYF. CDR3 DNA sequence: TGTGCCAGCAGCTTAGTGGACTCCCCGTCGGAGCAGTACTTC.

V is TRBV29-1 and J is TRBJ2-7, with 8 bases identical to TRBD1. This CDR3 has 18 amino acids. Germline V lookup: CDR1 SQVTM, CDR2 ANQGSEA. V trimming: 1 base; J trimming: 4 bases; junction bases outside the gene matches: 18. The CDR3 nucleotides read TGCAGCGTTGAAGGTCCCGAAGGGCCCACAGGGGGATCATACGAGCAGTACTTC. It is translated as CSVEGPEGPTGGSYEQYF.

The genes are TRBV4-2 and TRBJ2-3, with a tentative D call TRBD2 (5 bases). The length of the CDR3 is 13 residues. Trimming pared 4 bases from V and 11 bases from J, leaving 16 bases between. Germline CDR1 LGHNA, CDR2 YNFKEQ. The CDR3 DNA is TGTGCCAGCAGCCCCGAGGTCCTCCGGGGGCAGTATTTT. Amino acid sequence: CASSPEVLRGQYF.